The entry that follows covers one T cell receptor beta chain sequence. The sample originates from a study of control samples from healthy donors and cancer patients. The method was immunoSEQ multiplex PCR; TCRdb's version includes in-frame clones alone and lacks a portion of them. This sample carries under 150,000 clones, about 90% of them seen once, and the ten largest clones take 2.9%. The CDR3 totals 18 residues. V dropped 4 bases and J dropped 3 bases, with 22 bases sitting between them. In germline, CDR1 is SGDLS, CDR2 YYNGEE. Input material: blood. This chain connects TRBV9 to TRBJ1-4; D not resolved. The sequence derives from a man aged 60-69 years in good health. CDR3: CASSPLASRRKANEKLFF. As DNA, the CDR3 is TGTGCCAGCAGCCCCCTGGCCTCGAGACGTAAGGCTAATGAAAAACTGTTTTTT.